This section outlines one TCR beta chain sequence together with its context. This CDR3 comprises 15 residues. The V gene lost 4 bases and the J gene lost 0 bases, with 13 bases spanning the gap. Germline CDR1 LGHNA, CDR2 YSLEER. Sequencing used immunoSEQ multiplex PCR; TCRdb keeps in-frame clones, though not all of them. This sample has about 50,000 clones, with 90% found just once. The data were obtained in a study of T cell changes during pregnancy in multiple sclerosis. The material was peripheral blood, obtained after pregnancy. The rearrangement uses TRBV4-3 and TRBJ2-7; D not resolved. The clonotype comes from a female donor in good health, enrolled as a control in a pregnancy study. In DNA form, the CDR3 reads TGCGCCAGCAGCCCCCTCCTGCAGTACTCCTACGAGCAGTACTTC. Translating gives CASSPLLQYSYEQYF.